The 32 T cell receptor beta chains presented below share a single source sample, sequenced in a study of T cells in Graves' hyperthyroidism and ophthalmopathy. Amplification yielded TCR beta CDR3 regions, with RNA transcripts as the source. HTBI primers were the set used in a first-round RT-PCR of the TCR CDR3. TCRdb reanalysed the multiplex PCR reads using MiXCR and keeps one entry per CDR3 protein. The profile shows a few hundred thousand distinct CDR3 sequences, 12% to 15% of them singletons. The sequenced sample was blood. The source of these receptors is a woman aged 18-30 years with Graves' hyperthyroidism.

This clonotype has a count of ten or more. The chain uses TRBV10-3 and TRBJ1-5, with 9 bases aligning to TRBD1. Germline lookup yields CDR1 ENHRY and CDR2 SYGVKD. V lost 2 bases and J lost 5; bases outside the gene matches: 1. This CDR3 is built from 14 residues. The CDR3 loop is CAISERQGDQPQHF. The CDR3 DNA reads TGTGCCATCAGTGAGAGACAGGGGGATCAGCCCCAGCATTTT.

The chain uses TRBV19 and TRBJ1-1; 7 bases match TRBD1. CDR1 and CDR2 from the germline V gene are LNHDA and SQIVND (reference sequence). This CDR3 spans 14 amino acids. The trim removed 7 bases at V and 4 bases at J, leaving 9 bases unmatched. CDR3 region: CASTTTGTATEAFF. In DNA, the CDR3 is TGTGCCAGTACCACGACAGGGACAGCCACTGAAGCTTTCTTT. Supplemented by reference TRBV19 and TRBJ1-1, the full variable domain reads DGGITQSPKYLFRKEGQNVTLSCEQNLNHDAMYWYRQDPGQGLRLIYYSQIVNDFQKGDIAEGYSVSREKKESFPLTVTSAQKNPTAFYLCASTTTGTATEAFFGQGTRLTVV.

This chain connects TRBV4-1 to TRBJ2-1, with D possibly being TRBD1 or TRBD2 (5 bases each). The V and J ends lost 3 bases and 6 bases respectively, with 9 bases between them. The length of the CDR3 is 13 residues. Germline V lookup: CDR1 MGHRA, CDR2 YSYEKL. The CDR3 reads CASSQGTSNEQFF. The CDR3 DNA reads as TGCGCCAGCAGCCAGGGGACGAGCAATGAGCAGTTCTTC.

In its sample, this clonotype was seen many times. V gene TRBV3-1 combines with J gene TRBJ2-1; no firm D call. Germline CDR1 LGHDT, CDR2 YNNKEL (reference sequence). V shed 1 base and J shed 7 bases, with 11 bases lying between them. The CDR3 is 14 amino acids. The CDR3 here is CASSQGHRPNEQFF. DNA of the CDR3: TGTGCCAGCAGCCAAGGCCACAGACCAAATGAGCAGTTCTTC.

The rearrangement joins TRBV28 to TRBJ1-3; perhaps TRBD1 as D (6 bases). This CDR3 comprises 16 residues. The ends were cut back, 1 base at V and 3 bases at J, with 13 bases in the middle. CDR1 is MDHEN, CDR2 SYDVKM, per germline. The CDR3 bases are TGTGCCAGCAGTTTATTGAGGGGGGCTGGTGGAAACACCATATATTTT. Translated, it gives CASSLLRGAGGNTIYF.

Note on this clonotype: Since a much larger clone is just one base distant, this may be a read error. The chain recombines TRBV29-1 with TRBJ2-3; TRBD2 is a possible D gene (6 bases). The germline CDR1 and CDR2 sequences are SQVTM and ANQGSEA. Trimming took off 8 bases at V and 1 base at J, with 13 bases between the two ends. CDR3 size: 13 residues. The CDR3 loop is CSSLSGGTDTQYF. The CDR3 bases are TGCAGCTCCCTATCGGGGGGCACAGATACGCAGTATTTT.

Many counts were recorded for this clonotype. The rearrangement joins TRBV7-9 to TRBJ2-7, with 10 bases identical to TRBD1. Germline V CDR1 and CDR2: SEHNR, FQNEAQ (reference sequence). J was trimmed by 5 bases and V by 5 bases; bases with no gene match: 9. The CDR3 is 15 amino acids. This chain's CDR3 is CASSPKTGGPDEQYF. In nucleotides, the CDR3 is TGTGCCAGCAGCCCAAAGACAGGGGGCCCTGACGAGCAGTACTTC.

This clonotype appeared many times. J is TRBJ2-3 and V is TRBV12-5, with 11 bases matching TRBD1. This CDR3 has 17 amino acids. From germline, CDR1 is LGHNT and CDR2 FRNRAP. Trimming at V came to 5 bases and at J to 2 bases, leaving 9 bases not matched to a gene. CDR3 sequence reads: CASGRDRGSTTTDTQYF. DNA for the CDR3: TGTGCTAGTGGTCGGGACAGGGGGTCGACGACCACAGATACGCAGTATTTT.

This clonotype has at least ten counts. The rearrangement links TRBV6-1 to TRBJ1-2, with D perhaps matching TRBD1 (6 bases). The germline V gene encodes CDR1 MNHNS and CDR2 SASEGT. The CDR3 has 15 residues. The germline V and J ends were trimmed by 4 bases and 8 bases, with 20 bases remaining between them. In nucleotides, the CDR3 is TGTGCCAGCAGTGCCTCCGAGACAGGCTTCTCCGGCTACACCTTC. Protein sequence: CASSASETGFSGYTF.

This clonotype has at least ten counts. The rearrangement links TRBV27 to TRBJ1-1; possibly TRBD1 for D (5 bases). Trimming cost V 2 bases and J 1 base, with 11 bases left between them. The CDR3 runs 15 residues. CDR1 is MNHEY, CDR2 SMNVEV, per germline (reference sequence). CDR3 coding DNA: TGTGCCAGCAGTTTAGGGGACGACCGGAACACTGAAGCTTTCTTT. It specifies CASSLGDDRNTEAFF.

This clonotype was counted ten times or more. The chain employs TRBV7-8 and TRBJ1-2; maybe TRBD1 (6 bases). Trimming cost V 3 bases and J 6 bases, with 14 bases left between them. The CDR3 runs 14 residues. Per germline, CDR1 SGHVS and CDR2 FQNEAQ. In nucleotides, the CDR3 is TGTGCCAGCAGCTTCAGATACGGACAGCATGGCTACACCTTC. Protein: CASSFRYGQHGYTF.

In its sample, this clonotype was seen many times. The chain carries TRBV9 and TRBJ2-1; TRBD2 matches 12 bases. V was clipped by 4 bases and J by 5 bases; unmatched bases: 4. From germline, CDR1 is SGDLS and CDR2 YYNGEE. CDR3 size: 15 residues. In DNA form, the CDR3 reads TGTGCCAGCAGCACCGGACTAGCGGGACACAATGAGCAGTTCTTC. It codes for CASSTGLAGHNEQFF. The complete variable domain, with remaining parts taken from reference TRBV9 and TRBJ2-1, reads DSGVTQTPKHLITATGQRVTLRCSPRSGDLSVYWYQQSLDQGLQFLIQYYNGEERAKGNILERFSAQQFPDLHSELNLSSLELGDSALYFCASSTGLAGHNEQFFGPGTRLTVL.

The V gene is TRBV6-4, the J gene TRBJ1-2; tentatively, D is TRBD1 (5 bases). V gave up 4 bases and J gave up 13 bases, with 19 bases separating them. The CDR3 extends over 13 amino acids. Germline CDR1 MRHNA, CDR2 SNTAGT. The CDR3 DNA reads as TGTGCCAGCAGTGCCCGGGACGGAGGGATCGCCACCTTC. As protein: CASSARDGGIATF.

This clonotype occurred many times. The genes are TRBV24-1 and TRBJ1-5; D might be TRBD1 (6 bases). The CDR3 contains 14 residues. V lost 0 bases, J lost 4 bases, and 6 bases lay in between. Germline assignment: CDR1 KGHDR and CDR2 SFDVKD. This chain's CDR3 is CATSDLTGNQPQHF. The CDR3, as DNA: TGTGCCACCAGTGATTTGACAGGGAATCAGCCCCAGCATTTT.

This chain links TRBV3-1 with TRBJ2-7, with D possibly called TRBD1 or TRBD2 (6 bases each). Between the trimmed V and J ends, which lost 1 base and 3 bases, there was a span of 10 bases. The CDR3 totals 14 residues. Germline V lookup: CDR1 LGHDT, CDR2 YNNKEL (reference sequence). This chain's CDR3 is CASSQVGGIYEQYF. The CDR3 DNA reads as TGTGCCAGCAGCCAAGTGGGGGGCATCTACGAGCAGTACTTC.

This clonotype came up many times. V usage is TRBV27 and J usage is TRBJ2-7; D ambiguous. With 5 bases removed from V and 6 bases from J, the gap between germline ends came to 14 bases. CDR3 length equals 13 residues. CDR1 and CDR2 (germline): MNHEY, SMNVEV (reference sequence). CDR3 bases: TGTGCCAGCAGTCCCTCGTTCTCAGGCGAGCAGTACTTC. Translation gives CASSPSFSGEQYF.

The rearrangement joins TRBV4-2 to TRBJ1-2; D is ambiguous. In germline, CDR1 is LGHNA, CDR2 YNFKEQ. Trimming stripped 4 bases from V and 3 bases from J, with 15 bases between. This CDR3 region has 15 residues. The CDR3 sequence is CASSPTYGAHYGYTF. The CDR3 coding sequence is TGTGCCAGCAGCCCTACTTATGGAGCTCACTATGGCTACACCTTC.

This clonotype has at least ten counts. V is TRBV28 and J is TRBJ2-5; possible D gene TRBD2, 6 bases. CDR1 and CDR2 (germline): MDHEN, SYDVKM. This CDR3 contains 15 residues. With 6 bases removed from V and 2 bases from J, the gap between germline ends came to 16 bases. The CDR3 nucleotides read TGTGCCAGCAGCCCATACGCGGGGACGCAAGAGACCCAGTACTTC. Its translation is CASSPYAGTQETQYF.

The chain couples TRBV6-2 or TRBV6-3 to TRBJ1-1; 9 bases are shared with TRBD1. The V gene end was trimmed by 2 bases and the J gene end by 6 bases; junction bases not matched to a gene: 4. The germline V gene has CDR1 MNHEY and CDR2 SVGEGT. The CDR3 is 14 amino acids. The CDR3 loop reads CASSYGQGSSEAFF. CDR3 sequence (DNA): TGTGCCAGCAGTTACGGACAGGGGAGCTCTGAAGCTTTCTTT.

This clonotype was picked up many times. V is TRBV3-1 and J is TRBJ1-2; tentatively, D is TRBD1 (5 bases). Germline CDR1 and CDR2: LGHDT and YNNKEL (reference sequence). The CDR3 contains 13 residues. V was cut by 0 bases and J by 8 bases, with 10 bases left in between. The CDR3 is CASSQDRVGGYTF. CDR3 in DNA: TGTGCCAGCAGCCAAGACAGGGTCGGGGGCTACACCTTC.

The chain employs TRBV20-1 and TRBJ1-6, with a weak D call TRBD1 (5 bases). The CDR3 has 14 amino acids. The ends were cut back, 3 bases at V and 4 bases at J, with 10 bases in the middle. Germline loops: CDR1 DFQATT, CDR2 SNEGSKA (reference sequence). The CDR3: CSARGGMYNSPLHF. The DNA of the CDR3 is TGCAGTGCTAGGGGGGGGATGTATAATTCACCCCTCCACTTT.

The chain carries TRBV5-1 and TRBJ2-7; D gene ambiguous. The CDR3 length is 14 residues. Trimming shortened V by 0 bases and J by 2 bases, and 9 bases separated the two germline ends. The germline gives CDR1 SGHRS, CDR2 YFSETQ. The CDR3 region is CASSLALEPYEQYF. DNA of the CDR3: TGCGCCAGCAGCTTGGCCCTGGAACCCTACGAGCAGTACTTC.

The V gene is TRBV5-1, the J gene TRBJ2-4; D unresolved. This CDR3 spans 13 amino acids. Trimming removed 0 bases from V and 7 bases from J, with 8 bases in between. The V gene's germline CDR1 is SGHRS and CDR2 YFSETQ. CDR3 amino acids: CASSLGPGNIQYF. The CDR3 nucleotides are TGCGCCAGCAGCTTGGGGCCCGGGAACATTCAGTACTTC.

This clonotype was recorded many times. The CDR3 DNA reads TGTGCCAGCAGCGCTCTCTATGGCTACACCTTC. This encodes CASSALYGYTF. V is TRBV6-1 and J is TRBJ1-2, with D unclear. Germline CDR1 MNHNS, CDR2 SASEGT. The CDR3 consists of 11 residues. V lost 6 bases and J lost 4, with 6 bases in between.

This clonotype was detected many times. This sequence joins TRBV2 and TRBJ2-2; unclear D gene. V gave up 3 bases and J gave up 2 bases, with 4 bases separating them. Germline-derived CDR1 and CDR2 are SNHLY and FYNNEI. The CDR3 runs 13 residues. For the CDR3, the DNA is TGTGCCAGCAGTGACGGAAACACCGGGGAGCTGTTTTTT. It specifies CASSDGNTGELFF.

This clonotype was detected only a few times. The chain is built from TRBV4-3 and TRBJ2-1; 11 bases are a match to TRBD2. The CDR3 is 16 amino acids. The germline gives CDR1 LGHNA, CDR2 YSLEER. Trimming took 4 bases from V and 8 from J; bases not matched to a gene: 10. The CDR3 is CASSLEVAGGRDEQFF. In nucleotides, the CDR3 is TGCGCCAGCAGCCTGGAGGTAGCGGGAGGGCGGGATGAGCAGTTCTTC.

This clonotype was seen only a few times. The chain is built from TRBV19 and TRBJ2-2; D is uncertain. V was clipped by 6 bases and J by 4 bases, with 12 bases between them. Germline V lookup: CDR1 LNHDA, CDR2 SQIVND (reference sequence). This CDR3 spans 14 amino acids. This CDR3 is CASRGATSTGELFF. CDR3 DNA sequence: TGTGCCAGTAGGGGCGCCACCAGCACCGGGGAGCTGTTTTTT.

This clonotype was counted ten times or more. V is TRBV10-1 and J is TRBJ2-3; TRBD2 might be the D (6 bases). CDR3 length equals 13 residues. Looked up from germline, CDR1 is WNHNN and CDR2 is SYGVQD (reference sequence). V was cut by 4 bases and J by 5 bases, with 10 bases left in between. CDR3 nucleotides: TGCGCCAGCAGTGTACAAGCGGGAGATACGCAGTATTTT. This sequence encodes CASSVQAGDTQYF.

This clonotype was seen a handful of times. This chain uses TRBV20-1 with TRBJ1-1, with D maybe TRBD1 (5 bases). The CDR3 is 12 amino acids. Germline lookup yields CDR1 DFQATT and CDR2 SNEGSKA (reference sequence). Trimming pared 3 bases from V and 3 bases from J, leaving 8 bases between. The CDR3 loop is CSARSRDTEAFF. As DNA, the CDR3 is TGCAGTGCTAGGTCCAGGGACACTGAAGCTTTCTTT.

Many counts were recorded for this clonotype. This chain uses TRBV12-3 or TRBV12-4 with TRBJ1-4; D is possibly TRBD1 (6 bases). Trimming took off 2 bases at V and 7 bases at J, with 8 bases between the two ends. The CDR3 has 13 amino acids. Here the CDR3 reads CASSLRGGEKLFF. CDR3 sequence (DNA): TGTGCCAGCAGTTTACGAGGGGGTGAAAAACTGTTTTTT.

This clonotype was detected a few times. The chain links TRBV6-1 to TRBJ1-5; no clear D gene. The CDR3 loop spans 14 amino acids. The germline CDR1 and CDR2 sequences are MNHNS and SASEGT. V was clipped by 6 bases and J by 7 bases, with 16 bases between them. The CDR3 DNA sequence: TGTGCCAGCAGCAACTCCCCGGGAGTCCAGCCCCAGCATTTT. Amino acid sequence: CASSNSPGVQPQHF.

The chain uses TRBV5-1 and TRBJ2-7; TRBD2 matches at 13 bases. CDR1 is SGHRS and CDR2 is YFSETQ in the germline V gene. The CDR3 loop spans 16 amino acids. The trim removed 3 bases at V and 3 bases at J, leaving 6 bases unmatched. CDR3 sequence: CASSWGLAGLNYEQYF. The CDR3 DNA reads TGCGCCAGCAGCTGGGGACTAGCGGGATTAAACTACGAGCAGTACTTC. Complete variable domain (other parts from reference TRBV5-1 and TRBJ2-7): KAGVTQTPRYLIKTRGQQVTLSCSPISGHRSVSWYQQTPGQGLQFLFEYFSETQRNKGNFPGRFSGRQFSNSRSEMNVSTLELGDSALYLCASSWGLAGLNYEQYFGPGTRLTVT.